This T cell receptor (beta chain) is from a study of human T cells and chemical hapten exposure. Study-wide background: The patch tests put 0.01% DPC on the skin of the upper back and were read 6 days later.

Germline V gene data show CDR1 as KGHSH and CDR2 as LQKENI. This CDR3 contains 14 residues. The ends were cut back, 5 bases at V and 4 bases at J, with 14 bases in the middle. In the library, unique molecular identifiers were attached to individual cDNA molecules. TCRdb fed the RACE reads into MiXCR, producing one record per CDR3 protein. The sample carries about 81,000 distinct CDR3 sequences, 10% recorded once. This clonotype has ten or more counts. Time point reported: patch test 2, 6 weeks after DPC sensitization. Treatment defined: therapeutic diphenylcyclopropenone sensitization with weekly scalp DPC. Non-pregnant alopecia patients aged 18 to 70, suitable for DPC therapy.

Sequenced here: whole blood, sampled in connection with sensitization to the hapten diphenylcyclopropenone (DPC). V and J are TRBV18 and TRBJ1-1; D is possibly TRBD1 (6 bases). The clonotype was recovered from a woman in her twenties or thirties with alopecia areata. Some clones in this sample may be carry-over from other donors' samples. The CDR3 DNA reads as TGTGCCAGCTCAGGGTCGGGGGGCGGCACTGAAGCTTTCTTT. Translation gives CASSGSGGGTEAFF.